The present entry profiles one TCR beta chain with its context. This clonotype was counted between two and nine times. No cognate antigen has been identified for it. Within one base of it there is no much larger clone, and no base qualities were kept. The sample's time point, from its label and the paper: persistent/refractory GD, antithyroid drugs over 5 years with positive TRAb. RNA was extracted from PBMCs in TRIzol for both TCR sequencing and RNA sequencing. Graves' disease was diagnosed according to American Thyroid Association guidelines. Patients for the study were recruited at an endocrinology department in Xi'an, China. Each patient gave approximately 9 milliliters of peripheral blood, collected in an EDTA anticoagulant tube. Ficoll Paque Plus density gradient separation was used to isolate PBMCs, and no additional T cell sorting was done. An Agilent 2100 Bioanalyzer and agarose gel were used to assess RNA quality, and a NanoDrop 2000 was used to measure RNA concentration.

Receptor amplification or capture employed multiplex PCR. The instrument was an Illumina HiSeq 4000. TCR beta libraries were built with iRepertoire HTBI primers and Arm-PCR amplification of CDR3 regions. Before sequencing, the PCR products went through gel purification. Per the authors' processing: A total of under 80 TRBV and under 15 TRBJ segments were identified across samples and were used for gene usage analysis of CDR3 amino acid clonotypes. COPE and FqMerger were used to merge filtered high-quality paired reads into contigs. BLAST was used to align contigs to IMGT TRBV, TRBD and TRBJ reference genes, and CDR3 was defined according to IMGT. Highly expanded clones were defined as clonotypes with a frequency above 0.1%. Repertoire diversity was measured by Shannon entropy, and V-J evenness by the Gini coefficient. A clonotype found in more than one individual was treated as public. The public reads were reanalyzed by TCRdb: fastp trimming at Q25, MiXCR alignment, in-frame beta chains only. Every distinct CDR3 protein forms one entry, paired with its most common genes and DNA. TCRdb, not the original authors, processed these V and J calls. The sample profile shows around 510,000 distinct CDR3 sequences; about 20% of them were found once. Of the sample, 7.8% falls within the top ten clones.

The sample is drawn from a study of regulatory T cells in long-lasting Graves disease (dated by TCRdb to the early 2020s). About the full investigation: Persistent Graves' disease meant more than 5 years of antithyroid drug treatment with TSH receptor autoantibodies that stayed positive. TCR sequencing covered around 13 persistent and approximately 20 newly diagnosed Graves' disease patients, 33 samples in total. This study used TCR sequencing and RNA sequencing of peripheral blood to compare persistent Graves' disease patients against newly diagnosed Graves' disease patients. The study was conducted in China and was registered as a clinical trial. In the clinical cohort, patients with persistent Graves' disease had used antithyroid drugs for an average of about 9.3 years. The full study reports these points: As a limitation, the authors acknowledged that the small sample size may reduce accuracy. Lower TCR Shannon entropy and fewer highly expanded clones were observed in persistent Graves' disease patients than in newly diagnosed patients, which suggested clonal expansion. Persistent patients shared more public clonotypes among themselves (2,741) than newly diagnosed patients did (approximately 870). Sequencing and analysis were limited to the TCR beta chain. Peripheral blood alone was examined, since thyroid tissue, which constituted the primary lesion, could not be accessed.

The clonotype was recovered from a female donor with Graves disease. The material was peripheral blood mononuclear cells (PBMCs), obtained when the disease was refractory, from a patient treated with antithyroid drugs.

The CDR3 protein is CAWSRGGGSAFF. In nucleotide form, the sequence is TGTGCCTGGAGCCGAGGTGGGGGATCAGCTTTCTTT. Here the chain combines TRBV30 and TRBJ1-1; a tentative D call is TRBD1 (5 bases match). CDR1 is given as GTSNPN and CDR2 as SVGIG, both from the germline V gene (reference sequence). Trimming takes 3 bases from V and 10 bases from J, and the germline ends sit 15 bases apart. Inclusive of the bounding cysteine and phenylalanine, the CDR3 is 12 residues long. Kept here is only the CDR3 DNA, which spans 36 bases and is read in frame from base 1.